This TCR beta chain derives from a study of T cell repertoires in cytomegalovirus infection (dated 2019 in TCRdb). At the level of the whole study: The peptide stimulations were aimed at well-studied HLA-B-restricted epitopes as well as recently identified HLA-C-restricted CMV epitopes, whose presentation resists viral immunomodulation. Donor HLA type was relevant to the analysis, as public TCR beta signatures indicated carriage of CMV infection together with the matching HLA type. Broad study findings and their caveats: In both this cohort and an independent 352-donor cohort, the cumulative frequency of public TCR beta family members distinguished carriers of CMV infection plus the relevant HLA type. The ex vivo response was dominated by HLA-C-restricted CMV-specific TCR beta clonotypes, and the single most frequent clonotype in two of eight donors was supplied by these HLA-C-restricted clonotypes.

Sequencing used an Illumina HiSeq 1500. Clones were called with MiXCR by TCRdb after fastp trimmed the public reads at Q25, and only in-frame beta chains were retained. Identical CDR3 protein sequences are pooled into one entry, listed with their most common genes and DNA. For this sample the table gives about 900,000 distinct CDR3 sequences, of which around a third were detected only once. 11% to 15% of the sample is in the top ten clones. In the case of this clonotype: What this receptor recognizes is not known. No per-base quality is available; no much larger clone lies one base away.

The treatment or condition label here, explained by the study, means: in vitro stimulation with specific CMV peptide epitopes to enrich CMV-specific T cells. V is pruned by 3 bases and J by 4 bases, leaving 8 bases of the junction without a gene match. The germline V gene provides CDR1 MRHNA and CDR2 SNTAGT. Counted from cysteine to phenylalanine, this CDR3 has 16 amino acids. This entry keeps only the CDR3 DNA: 48 bases, framed from base 1. Specimen: cultured CD8+ T cells from PBMCs, collected from culture after CMV antigen stimulation. The receptor comes from a human donor in good health (CMV status not recorded). Some clones in this sample may be carry-over from other donors' samples. The V gene is TRBV6-4 and the J gene is TRBJ2-1; the junction holds 8 bases that match TRBD1. The CDR3 reads CASSEAGDRGYNEQFF. The nucleotide sequence reads as follows: TGTGCCAGCAGTGAAGCTGGAGACAGGGGATACAATGAGCAGTTCTTC.